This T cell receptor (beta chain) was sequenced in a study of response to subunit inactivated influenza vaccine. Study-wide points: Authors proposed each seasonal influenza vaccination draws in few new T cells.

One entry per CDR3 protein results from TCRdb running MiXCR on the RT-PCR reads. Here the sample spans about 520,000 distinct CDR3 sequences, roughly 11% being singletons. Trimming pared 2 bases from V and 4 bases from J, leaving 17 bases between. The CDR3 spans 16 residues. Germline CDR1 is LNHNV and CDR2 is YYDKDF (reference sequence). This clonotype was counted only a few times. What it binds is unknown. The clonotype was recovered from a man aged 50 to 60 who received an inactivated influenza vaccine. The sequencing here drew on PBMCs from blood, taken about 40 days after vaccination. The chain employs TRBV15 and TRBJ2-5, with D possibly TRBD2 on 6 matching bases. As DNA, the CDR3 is TGTGCCACCAGCAGATCCTTTCTGGGAGCGGGAGAGACCCAGTACTTC. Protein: CATSRSFLGAGETQYF. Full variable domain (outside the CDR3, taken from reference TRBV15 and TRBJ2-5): DAMVIQNPRYQVTQFGKPVTLSCSQTLNHNVMYWYQQKSSQAPKLLFHYYDKDFNNEADTPDNFQSRRPNTSFCFLDIRSPGLGDTAMYLCATSRSFLGAGETQYFGPGTRLLVL.